One and the same sample provided the 15 T cell receptor beta chains below, sequenced in a study of T cell changes during pregnancy in multiple sclerosis. Produced via immunoSEQ multiplex PCR; TCRdb's table is partial and in-frame only. The sample holds some 51,000 clones; 94% are singletons and the top ten take approximately 0.59%. Sequenced material: CD4+ T cells from peripheral blood mononuclear cells, taken in the second trimester of pregnancy. These receptors were taken from a female donor with multiple sclerosis, enrolled in a pregnancy study.

The genes are TRBV15 and TRBJ1-2; 7 bases are a match to TRBD1. Germline V gene lookup returns CDR1 LNHNV and CDR2 YYDKDF (reference sequence). CDR3 length equals 16 residues. The V segment lost 1 base and the J segment 4 bases; nucleotides outside the gene matches: 9. This CDR3 is CATSRGGQESIYGYTF. Written as DNA, the CDR3 is TGTGCCACCAGCAGAGGTGGACAGGAAAGCATCTATGGCTACACCTTC.

The J gene is TRBJ1-5, the V gene TRBV7-8, with 9 nucleotides matching TRBD1. V lost 2 bases, J lost 4 bases, and 9 bases stayed unmatched. The CDR3 runs 17 residues. Germline CDR1 and CDR2: SGHVS and FQNEAQ. As DNA, the CDR3 is TGTGCCAGCAGCTTAAACTCTCTGACAGGGGGAAATCAGCCCCAGCATTTT. Encoded protein: CASSLNSLTGGNQPQHF.

The rearrangement joins TRBV29-1 to TRBJ2-1, with 13 bases that match TRBD2. The ends lost 4 bases at V and 0 bases at J; junction bases unmatched: 12. CDR3 size: 19 residues. Germline CDR1 is SQVTM and CDR2 is ANQGSEA. CDR3 nucleotides: TGCAGCGTTGCCGGGACTAGCGGGGTACTTTCCACCTCCTACAATGAGCAGTTCTTC. Amino acids: CSVAGTSGVLSTSYNEQFF.

CDR3 DNA sequence: TGTGCCAGCAGCCCGAAGACAAAAGCAAACCTAAACACCATATATTTT. Its protein is CASSPKTKANLNTIYF. V is TRBV5-6 and J is TRBJ1-3, with D uncertain. This CDR3 region has 16 residues. V was cut by 4 bases and J by 6 bases, with 20 bases left in between. Germline V CDR1 and CDR2: SGHDT, YYEEEE.

The V call is TRBV4-3, the J call TRBJ1-1, with 8 bases lining up with TRBD1. This CDR3 is 14 amino acids long. With V trimmed by 2 bases and J by 12 bases, 11 bases remained unmatched. Germline assignment: CDR1 LGHNA and CDR2 YSLEER. Here the CDR3 reads CASSQQTGQGSTFF. The CDR3 DNA reads as TGCGCCAGCAGCCAACAAACAGGACAGGGTTCTACTTTCTTT.

V is TRBV7-2 and J is TRBJ2-7, with a tentative D call TRBD2 (6 bases). The CDR3 has 15 residues. Trimming cost V 4 bases and J 0 bases, with 13 bases left between them. Germline V gene lookup returns CDR1 SGHTA and CDR2 FQGNSA. CDR3 DNA sequence: TGTGCCAGCAGCTCATCGGACGGGAGCTCCTACGAGCAGTACTTC. It is translated as CASSSSDGSSYEQYF.

This chain connects TRBV11-2 to TRBJ2-1; TRBD2 aligns across 7 bases. Germline assignment: CDR1 SGHAT and CDR2 FQNNGV. V was clipped by 4 bases and J by 10 bases; unmatched bases: 7. The length of the CDR3 is 13 residues. CDR3 sequence reads: CASSSHGGGEQFF. The CDR3 nucleotides read TGTGCCAGCAGCTCCCATGGGGGAGGGGAGCAGTTCTTC.

This chain joins TRBV7-2 and TRBJ1-4; a possible D gene is TRBD1 (6 bases). The V end lost 7 bases, the J end lost 6 bases, and 18 bases lay between the germline ends. The CDR3 spans 15 residues. Per the germline V gene, CDR1 is SGHTA and CDR2 is FQGNSA. Here the CDR3 reads CASTKGGAGDEKLFF. The CDR3 nucleotides read TGTGCCAGCACCAAAGGGGGGGCTGGGGATGAAAAACTGTTTTTT.

The gene calls are TRBV5-1 and TRBJ1-4; D is ambiguous. CDR1 is SGHRS, CDR2 YFSETQ, per germline. V shed 0 bases and J shed 4 bases, with 10 bases lying between them. This CDR3 is built from 15 residues. CDR3 amino acids: CASSLVGGLNEKLFF. CDR3 DNA: TGCGCCAGCAGCTTGGTGGGAGGCCTTAATGAAAAACTGTTTTTT. Supplemented by reference TRBV5-1 and TRBJ1-4, the full variable domain reads KAGVTQTPRYLIKTRGQQVTLSCSPISGHRSVSWYQQTPGQGLQFLFEYFSETQRNKGNFPGRFSGRQFSNSRSEMNVSTLELGDSALYLCASSLVGGLNEKLFFGSGTQLSVL.

The rearrangement joins TRBV7-2 to TRBJ2-5, with TRBD2 matching 7 bases. Losses at the gene ends were 2 bases for V and 0 bases for J; bases not matched to a gene: 6. Germline assignment: CDR1 SGHTA and CDR2 FQGNSA. The CDR3 runs to 16 residues. CDR3 sequence reads: CASSLWRRGYQETQYF. The CDR3 DNA reads TGTGCCAGCAGCTTATGGAGGCGGGGGTACCAAGAGACCCAGTACTTC. Variable domain in full (rest from reference TRBV7-2 and TRBJ2-5): GAGVSQSPSNKVTEKGKDVELRCDPISGHTALYWYRQSLGQGLEFLIYFQGNSAPDKSGLPSDRFSAERTGGSVSTLTIQRTQQEDSAVYLCASSLWRRGYQETQYFGPGTRLLVL.

This chain links TRBV19 with TRBJ2-5; no firm D call. In germline, CDR1 is LNHDA, CDR2 SQIVND (reference sequence). V lost 7 bases, J lost 4 bases, and 13 bases lay in between. The CDR3 contains 13 residues. The CDR3 reads CASNRQPGETQYF. The CDR3 nucleotides are TGTGCCAGTAATCGGCAACCGGGAGAGACCCAGTACTTC.

The chain combines TRBV7-3 with TRBJ1-1; 7 nucleotides agree with TRBD1. Trimming cost V 4 bases and J 0 bases; bases outside gene matches: 11. The CDR3 loop spans 17 amino acids. CDR1 SGHTA and CDR2 FQGTGA come from the germline V gene. The CDR3 region has the DNA TGTGCCAGCAGCTCAAACCCGGGACAGCCCATGAACACTGAAGCTTTCTTT. Translated: CASSSNPGQPMNTEAFF.

CDR3 in amino acids: CASSYSTGGGQPQHF. The CDR3 nucleotides are TGTGCCAGCAGTTACTCGACGGGGGGCGGTCAGCCCCAGCATTTT. The V and J genes are TRBV6-6 and TRBJ1-5; tentative D call: TRBD1 (6 bases). Trimming removed 0 bases from V and 6 bases from J, with 12 bases in between. The CDR3 covers 15 residues. The germline gives CDR1 MNHNY, CDR2 SVGAGI (reference sequence).

This chain links TRBV2 with TRBJ1-3, with a possible D match to TRBD1 (5 bases). V gave up 0 bases and J gave up 6 bases, with 12 bases separating them. The germline gives CDR1 SNHLY, CDR2 FYNNEI. The length of the CDR3 is 15 residues. CDR3 sequence reads: CASSEAAGSANTIYF. For the CDR3, the DNA is TGTGCCAGCAGTGAAGCGGCAGGGTCAGCAAACACCATATATTTT.

This rearrangement joins TRBV18 to TRBJ1-3, with TRBD1 matching 7 bases. The V gene's germline CDR1 is KGHSH and CDR2 LQKENI. The V gene end was trimmed by 3 bases and the J gene end by 2 bases; junction bases not matched to a gene: 7. The CDR3 sequence is 16 residues long. CDR3 region: CASSPDRSLTGNTIYF. The CDR3 DNA sequence: TGTGCCAGCTCACCGGACAGGAGCTTAACTGGAAACACCATATATTTT.